This T cell receptor (beta chain) was observed in a study of blood T cell repertoires in COVID-19. Study overall: COVID-19 samples from acute and convalescent phases originated in the United States, Italy and Spain. PBMCs, B-cell-depleted T cells, or T cells were the source of the cDNA or gDNA that made up the material.

V was pared by 6 bases and J by 5 bases, with 11 bases between. The CDR3 spans 13 residues. CDR1 SNHLY and CDR2 FYNNEI come from the germline V gene. Authors' processing steps: Researchers report that nucleated cell counts were estimated from reference gene primer amplification. The data were produced by immunoSEQ multiplex PCR, yet TCRdb's version contains in-frame clones alone and is incomplete. V, J and clone size reflect that table, while D and trimming were determined from the DNA. The sample lists some 50,000 clones; 90% were seen once. The V call is TRBV2, the J call TRBJ1-5, with unresolved D. Material for sequencing was peripheral blood. The TCR sequence derives from a man aged 35 to 55 with acute or convalescent COVID-19. The CDR3: CASSRRLDQPQHF. CDR3 sequence (DNA): TGTGCCAGCAGCCGACGGCTAGATCAGCCCCAGCATTTT.